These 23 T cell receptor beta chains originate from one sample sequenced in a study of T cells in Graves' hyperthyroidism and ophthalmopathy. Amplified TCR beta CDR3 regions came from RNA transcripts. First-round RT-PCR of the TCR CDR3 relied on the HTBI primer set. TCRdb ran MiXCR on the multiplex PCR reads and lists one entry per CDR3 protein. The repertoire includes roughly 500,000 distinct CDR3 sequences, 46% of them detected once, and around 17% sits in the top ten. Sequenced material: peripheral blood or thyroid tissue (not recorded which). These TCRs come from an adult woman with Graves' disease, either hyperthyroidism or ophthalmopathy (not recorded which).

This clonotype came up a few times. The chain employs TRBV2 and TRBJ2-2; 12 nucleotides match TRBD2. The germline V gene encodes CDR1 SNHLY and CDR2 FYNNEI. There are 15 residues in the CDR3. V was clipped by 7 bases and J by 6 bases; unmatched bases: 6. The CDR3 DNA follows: TGTGCCAGCAAACCGACTAGCGGGAGTGCCGGGGAGCTGTTTTTT. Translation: CASKPTSGSAGELFF.

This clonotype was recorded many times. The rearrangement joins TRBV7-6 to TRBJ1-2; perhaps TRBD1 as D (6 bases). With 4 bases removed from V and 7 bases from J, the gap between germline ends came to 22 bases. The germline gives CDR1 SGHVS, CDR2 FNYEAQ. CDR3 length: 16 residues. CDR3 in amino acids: CASSSPRQDTGGGYTF. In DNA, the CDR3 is TGTGCCAGCAGCTCACCCCGACAGGACACGGGTGGTGGCTACACCTTC. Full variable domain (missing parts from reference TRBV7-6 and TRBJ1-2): GAGVSQSPRYKVTKRGQDVALRCDPISGHVSLYWYRQALGQGPEFLTYFNYEAQQDKSGLPNDRFSAERPEGSISTLTIQRTEQRDSAMYRCASSSPRQDTGGGYTFGSGTRLTVV.

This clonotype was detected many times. CDR3 nucleotide sequence: TGTGCCAGCAGTTACGGTGGAAACACCATATATTTT. Its translation is CASSYGGNTIYF. The chain joins TRBV6-6 to TRBJ1-3; D gene unclear. Germline CDR1 MNHNY, CDR2 SVGAGI (reference sequence). This CDR3 spans 12 amino acids. Trimming left V 2 bases short and J 3 bases short, with 2 bases between.

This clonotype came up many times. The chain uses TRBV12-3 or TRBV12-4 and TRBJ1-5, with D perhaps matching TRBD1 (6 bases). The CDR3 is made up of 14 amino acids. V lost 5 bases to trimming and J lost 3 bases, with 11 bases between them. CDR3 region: CASSLTGINQPQHF. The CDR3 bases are TGTGCCAGCAGTCTAACAGGGATCAATCAGCCCCAGCATTTT.

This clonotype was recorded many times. The CDR3 sequence is CASSERQTYEQYF. The CDR3 DNA reads as TGTGCCAGCAGTGAACGGCAGACTTACGAGCAGTACTTC. The chain has TRBV2 and TRBJ2-7; D not resolved. CDR1 is SNHLY, CDR2 FYNNEI, per germline. The CDR3 contains 13 residues. The V end lost 2 bases, the J end lost 4 bases, and 9 bases lay between the germline ends.

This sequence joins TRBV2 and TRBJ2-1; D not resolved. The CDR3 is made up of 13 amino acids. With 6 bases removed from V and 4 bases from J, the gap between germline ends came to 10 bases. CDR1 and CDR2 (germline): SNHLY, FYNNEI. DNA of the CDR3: TGTGCCAGCAGGGCTCGGACGTACAATGAGCAGTTCTTC. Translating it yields CASRARTYNEQFF.

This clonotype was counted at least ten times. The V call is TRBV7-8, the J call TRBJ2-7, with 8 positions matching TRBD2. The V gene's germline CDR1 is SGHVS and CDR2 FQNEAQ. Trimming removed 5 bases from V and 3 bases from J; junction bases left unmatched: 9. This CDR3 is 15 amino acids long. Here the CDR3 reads CASSLRGSGIYEQYF. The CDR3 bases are TGTGCCAGCAGCCTCCGAGGTAGCGGGATCTACGAGCAGTACTTC.

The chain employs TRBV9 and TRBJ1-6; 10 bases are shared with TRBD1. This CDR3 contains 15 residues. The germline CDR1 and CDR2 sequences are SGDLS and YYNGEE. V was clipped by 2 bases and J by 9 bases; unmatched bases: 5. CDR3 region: CASSVRDRGTSPLHF. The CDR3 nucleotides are TGTGCCAGCAGCGTCCGGGACAGGGGAACTTCACCCCTCCACTTT. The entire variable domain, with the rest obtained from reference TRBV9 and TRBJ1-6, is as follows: DSGVTQTPKHLITATGQRVTLRCSPRSGDLSVYWYQQSLDQGLQFLIQYYNGEERAKGNILERFSAQQFPDLHSELNLSSLELGDSALYFCASSVRDRGTSPLHFGNGTRLTVT.

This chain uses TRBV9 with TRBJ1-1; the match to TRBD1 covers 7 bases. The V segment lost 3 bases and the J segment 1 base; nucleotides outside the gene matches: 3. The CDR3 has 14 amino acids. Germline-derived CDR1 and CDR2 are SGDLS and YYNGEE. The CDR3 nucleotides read TGTGCCAGCAGCGCCTGGACAGGGAACACTGAAGCTTTCTTT. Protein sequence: CASSAWTGNTEAFF.

In nucleotides, the CDR3 is TGTGCCAGCAGCTTTGGGAAACAGCCCCAGTACTTC. Translated: CASSFGKQPQYF. The gene calls are TRBV7-9 and TRBJ2-5, with D hard to call. Deletions cut 3 bases from V and 9 bases from J, with 11 bases between. Germline V gene data show CDR1 as SEHNR and CDR2 as FQNEAQ (reference sequence). CDR3 length: 12 amino acids.

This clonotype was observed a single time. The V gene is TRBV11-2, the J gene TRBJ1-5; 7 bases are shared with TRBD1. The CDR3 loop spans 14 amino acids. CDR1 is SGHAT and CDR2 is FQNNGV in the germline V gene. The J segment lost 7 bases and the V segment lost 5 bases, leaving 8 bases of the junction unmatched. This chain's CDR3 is CASSVRDSHQPQHF. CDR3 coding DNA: TGTGCCAGCAGCGTCCGGGACAGTCACCAGCCCCAGCATTTT.

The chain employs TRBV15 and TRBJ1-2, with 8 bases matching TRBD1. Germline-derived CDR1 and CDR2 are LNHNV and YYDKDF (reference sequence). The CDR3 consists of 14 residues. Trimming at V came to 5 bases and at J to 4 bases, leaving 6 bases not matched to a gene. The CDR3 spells CATSPRQGAYGYTF. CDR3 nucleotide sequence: TGTGCCACCAGCCCCCGGCAGGGGGCCTATGGCTACACCTTC.

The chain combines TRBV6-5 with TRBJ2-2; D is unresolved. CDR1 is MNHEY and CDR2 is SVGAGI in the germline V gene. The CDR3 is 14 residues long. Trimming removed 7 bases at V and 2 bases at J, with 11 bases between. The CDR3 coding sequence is TGTGCCAGCATGGGTGGAGTCAACACCGGGGAGCTGTTTTTT. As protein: CASMGGVNTGELFF.

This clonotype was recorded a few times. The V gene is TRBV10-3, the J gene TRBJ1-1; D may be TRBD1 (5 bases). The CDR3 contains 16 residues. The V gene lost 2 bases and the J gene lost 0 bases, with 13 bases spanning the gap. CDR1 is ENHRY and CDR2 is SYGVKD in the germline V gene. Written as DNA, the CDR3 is TGTGCCATCAGTGAGACCGGGACTCCCATGAACACTGAAGCTTTCTTT. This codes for CAISETGTPMNTEAFF.

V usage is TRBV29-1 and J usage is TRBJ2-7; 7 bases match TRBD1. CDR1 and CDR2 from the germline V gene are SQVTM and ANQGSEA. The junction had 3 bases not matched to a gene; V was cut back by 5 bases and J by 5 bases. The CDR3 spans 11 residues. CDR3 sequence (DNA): TGCAGCGTTAAAGGGGGCCACGAGCAGTACTTC. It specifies CSVKGGHEQYF.

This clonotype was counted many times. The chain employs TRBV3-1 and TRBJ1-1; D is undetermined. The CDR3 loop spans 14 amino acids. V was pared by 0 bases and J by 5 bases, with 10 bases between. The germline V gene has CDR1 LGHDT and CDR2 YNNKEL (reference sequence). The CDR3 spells CASSQEGGNTEAFF. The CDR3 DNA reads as TGTGCCAGCAGCCAAGAAGGCGGGAATACTGAAGCTTTCTTT.

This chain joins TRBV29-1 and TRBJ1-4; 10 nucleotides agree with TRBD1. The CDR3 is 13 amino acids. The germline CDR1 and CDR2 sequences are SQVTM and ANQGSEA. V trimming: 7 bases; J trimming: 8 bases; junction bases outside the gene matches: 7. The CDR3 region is CSATGTGAEKLFF. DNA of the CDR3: TGCAGCGCTACCGGGACAGGGGCCGAAAAACTGTTTTTT.

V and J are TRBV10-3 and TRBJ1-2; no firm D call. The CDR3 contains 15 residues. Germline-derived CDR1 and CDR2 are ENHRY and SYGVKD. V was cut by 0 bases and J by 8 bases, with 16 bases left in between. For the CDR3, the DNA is TGTGCCATCAGTGAGTCGGCGGCCGCGGCGGGGGGCTACACCTTC. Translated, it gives CAISESAAAAGGYTF.

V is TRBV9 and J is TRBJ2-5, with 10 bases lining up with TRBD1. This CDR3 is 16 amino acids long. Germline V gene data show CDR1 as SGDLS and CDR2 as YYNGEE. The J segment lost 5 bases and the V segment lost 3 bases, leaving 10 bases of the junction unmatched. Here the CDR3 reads CASSAGQGNTGETQYF. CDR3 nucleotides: TGTGCCAGCAGCGCGGGACAGGGGAACACCGGGGAGACCCAGTACTTC.

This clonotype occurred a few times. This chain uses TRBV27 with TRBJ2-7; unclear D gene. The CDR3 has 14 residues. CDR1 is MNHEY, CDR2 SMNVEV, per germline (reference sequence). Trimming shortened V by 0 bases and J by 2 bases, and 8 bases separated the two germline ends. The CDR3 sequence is CASSLSSGTYEQYF. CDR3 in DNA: TGTGCCAGCAGTTTATCATCAGGAACCTACGAGCAGTACTTC.

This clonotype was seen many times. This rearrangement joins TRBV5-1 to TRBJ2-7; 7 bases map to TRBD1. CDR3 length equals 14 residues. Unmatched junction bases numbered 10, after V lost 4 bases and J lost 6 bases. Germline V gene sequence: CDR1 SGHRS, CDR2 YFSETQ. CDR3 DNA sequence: TGCGCCAGCAGCCCGCCGAAGACAGGGTTCGAGCAGTACTTC. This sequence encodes CASSPPKTGFEQYF.

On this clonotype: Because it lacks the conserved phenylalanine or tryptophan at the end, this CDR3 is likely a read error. CDR3: CSARNPYKSAGANVLTQ. DNA for the CDR3: TGCAGTGCTAGAAATCCCTATAAATCAGCTGGGGCCAACGTCCTGACTCAA. The chain is built from TRBV20-1 and TRBJ2-6; D is ambiguous. V dropped 2 bases and J dropped 2 bases, with 16 bases sitting between them. In germline, CDR1 is DFQATT, CDR2 SNEGSKA (reference sequence). The length of the CDR3 is 17 residues.

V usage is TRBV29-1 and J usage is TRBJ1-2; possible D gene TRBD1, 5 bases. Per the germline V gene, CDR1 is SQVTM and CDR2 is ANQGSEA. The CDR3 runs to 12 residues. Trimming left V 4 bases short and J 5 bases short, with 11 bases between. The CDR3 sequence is CSVVGEKYGYTF. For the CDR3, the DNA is TGCAGCGTTGTGGGGGAGAAGTATGGCTACACCTTC.